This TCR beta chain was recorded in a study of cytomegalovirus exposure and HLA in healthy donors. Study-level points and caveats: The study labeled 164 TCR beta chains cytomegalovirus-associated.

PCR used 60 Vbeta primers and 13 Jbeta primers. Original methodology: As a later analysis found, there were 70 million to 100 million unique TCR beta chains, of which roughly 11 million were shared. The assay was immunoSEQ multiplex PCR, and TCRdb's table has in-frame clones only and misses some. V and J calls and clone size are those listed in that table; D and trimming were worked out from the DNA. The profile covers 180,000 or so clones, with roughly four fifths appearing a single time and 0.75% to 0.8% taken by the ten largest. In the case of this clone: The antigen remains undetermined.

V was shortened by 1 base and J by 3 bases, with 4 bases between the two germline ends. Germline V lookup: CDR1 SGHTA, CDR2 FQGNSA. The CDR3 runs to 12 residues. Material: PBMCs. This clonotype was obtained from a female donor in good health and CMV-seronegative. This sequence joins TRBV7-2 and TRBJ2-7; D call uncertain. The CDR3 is CASSLGSYEQYF. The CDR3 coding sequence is TGTGCCAGCAGCTTAGGGAGCTACGAGCAGTACTTC.